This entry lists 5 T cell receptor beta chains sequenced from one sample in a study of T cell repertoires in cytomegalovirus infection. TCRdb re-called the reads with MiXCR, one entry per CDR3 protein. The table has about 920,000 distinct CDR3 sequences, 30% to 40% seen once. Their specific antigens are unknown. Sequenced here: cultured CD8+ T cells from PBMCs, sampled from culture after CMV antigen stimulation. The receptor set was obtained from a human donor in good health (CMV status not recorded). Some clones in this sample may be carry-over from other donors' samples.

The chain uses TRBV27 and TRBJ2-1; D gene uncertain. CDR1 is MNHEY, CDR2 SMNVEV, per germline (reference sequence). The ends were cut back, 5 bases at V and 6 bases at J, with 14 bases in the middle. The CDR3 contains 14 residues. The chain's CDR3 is CASSPWTVANEQFF. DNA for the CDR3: TGTGCCAGCAGTCCTTGGACCGTTGCCAATGAGCAGTTCTTC.

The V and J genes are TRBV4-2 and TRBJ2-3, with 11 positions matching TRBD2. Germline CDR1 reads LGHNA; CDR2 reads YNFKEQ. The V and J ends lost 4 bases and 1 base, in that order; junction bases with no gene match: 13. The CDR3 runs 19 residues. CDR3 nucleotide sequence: TGTGCCAGCAGCCGAACGGGACTAGCGGTCGGAATTGGCACAGATACGCAGTATTTT. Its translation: CASSRTGLAVGIGTDTQYF.

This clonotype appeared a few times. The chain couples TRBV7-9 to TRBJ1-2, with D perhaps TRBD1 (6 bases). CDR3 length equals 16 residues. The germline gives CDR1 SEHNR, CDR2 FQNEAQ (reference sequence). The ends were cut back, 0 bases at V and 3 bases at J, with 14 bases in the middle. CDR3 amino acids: CASSLAAGATDYGYTF. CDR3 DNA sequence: TGTGCCAGCAGCTTAGCGGCAGGGGCGACTGACTATGGCTACACCTTC. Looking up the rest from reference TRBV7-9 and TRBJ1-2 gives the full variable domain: DTGVSQNPRHKITKRGQNVTFRCDPISEHNRLYWYRQTLGQGPEFLTYFQNEAQLEKSRLLSDRFSAERPKGSFSTLEIQRTEQGDSAMYLCASSLAAGATDYGYTFGSGTRLTVV.

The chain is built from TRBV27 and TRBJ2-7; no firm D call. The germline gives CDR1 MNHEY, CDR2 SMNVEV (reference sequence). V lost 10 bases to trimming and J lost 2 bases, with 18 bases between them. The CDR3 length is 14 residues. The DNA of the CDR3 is TGTGCCATCTGTTACAGAACCACTCCCTACGAGCAGTACGTC. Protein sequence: CAICYRTTPYEQYV.

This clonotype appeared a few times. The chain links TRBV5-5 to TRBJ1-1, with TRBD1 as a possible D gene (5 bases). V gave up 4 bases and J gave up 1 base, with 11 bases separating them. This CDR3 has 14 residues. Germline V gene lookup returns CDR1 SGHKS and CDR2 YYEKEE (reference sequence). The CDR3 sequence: CASSTPGGNTEAFF. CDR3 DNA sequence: TGTGCCAGCAGCACCCCGGGGGGGAACACTGAAGCTTTCTTT.